This T cell receptor (beta chain) was obtained from a study of CD8 T cells in ankylosing spondylitis. Study-wide points: Blood from ankylosing spondylitis patients appeared to carry a characteristic roughly eight-variant TCR beta motif. Disease-linked clones proved CD8+ and comparatively uncommon in peripheral blood.

V dropped 2 bases and J dropped 9 bases, with 15 bases sitting between them. This CDR3 is built from 13 residues. Germline V gene sequence: CDR1 SGDLS, CDR2 YYNGEE. TCRdb processed the 5' RACE reads anew with MiXCR; each CDR3 protein has one entry. The table lists roughly 370,000 distinct CDR3 sequences, approximately 20% of them singletons, with about a sixth in the top ten. As concerns this clonotype: Its antigen is unidentified.

This TCR came from a male donor with ankylosing spondylitis. V is TRBV9 and J is TRBJ2-7; D remains ambiguous. Input material: blood, either unsorted or a sorted T cell fraction (not recorded which). CDR3 amino acids: CASSVGTVGRQYF. As DNA, the CDR3 is TGTGCCAGCAGCGTGGGCACCGTCGGGCGGCAGTACTTC.